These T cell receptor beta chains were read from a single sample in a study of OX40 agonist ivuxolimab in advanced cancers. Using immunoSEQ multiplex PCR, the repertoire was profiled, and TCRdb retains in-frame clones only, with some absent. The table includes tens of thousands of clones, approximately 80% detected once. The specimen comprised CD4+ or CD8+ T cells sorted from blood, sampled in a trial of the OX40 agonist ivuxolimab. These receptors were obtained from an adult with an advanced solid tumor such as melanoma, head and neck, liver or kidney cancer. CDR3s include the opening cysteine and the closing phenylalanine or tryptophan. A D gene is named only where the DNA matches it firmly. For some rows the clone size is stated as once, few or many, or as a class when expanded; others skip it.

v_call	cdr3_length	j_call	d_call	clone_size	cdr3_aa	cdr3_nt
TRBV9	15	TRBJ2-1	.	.	CASTAGGSSYNEQFF	TGTGCCAGCACTGCTGGCGGAAGCTCCTACAATGAGCAGTTCTTC
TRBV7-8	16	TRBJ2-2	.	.	CASRPRTNANTGELFF	TGTGCCAGCAGACCCCGGACAAACGCGAACACCGGGGAGCTGTTTTTT
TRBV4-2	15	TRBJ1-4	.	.	CASTIRATVGEKLFF	TGTGCCAGCACCATTAGGGCCACGGTGGGTGAAAAACTGTTTTTT
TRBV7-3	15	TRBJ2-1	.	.	CASSLTGSSYNEQFF	TGTGCCAGCAGCTTAACCGGAAGCTCCTACAATGAGCAGTTCTTC
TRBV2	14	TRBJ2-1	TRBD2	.	CASRGGRKNNEQFF	TGTGCCAGCAGGGGCGGGAGAAAAAACAATGAGCAGTTCTTC
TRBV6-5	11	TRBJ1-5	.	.	CASGAGQPQHF	TGTGCCAGCGGTGCCGGTCAGCCCCAGCATTTT
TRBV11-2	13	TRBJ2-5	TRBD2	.	CASSPSGAETQYF	TGTGCCAGCAGCCCAAGCGGGGCGGAGACCCAGTACTTC
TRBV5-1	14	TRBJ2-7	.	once	CASSLAPRGTEQYF	TGCGCCAGCAGCTTGGCCCCCAGGGGCACAGAGCAGTACTTC
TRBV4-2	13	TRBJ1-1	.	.	CASSQDGNTEAFF	TGTGCCAGCAGCCAAGATGGGAACACTGAAGCTTTCTTT
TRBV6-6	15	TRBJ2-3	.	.	CASSYFPGSTDTQYF	TGTGCCAGCAGTTACTTCCCAGGGAGCACAGATACGCAGTATTTT
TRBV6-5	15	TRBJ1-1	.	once	CASSYLSQGRTEAFF	TGTGCCAGCAGTTACCTTAGCCAGGGTAGGACTGAAGCTTTCTTT
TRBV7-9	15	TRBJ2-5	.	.	CASSLGGGRGETQYF	TGTGCCAGCAGCTTAGGAGGGGGGCGCGGGGAGACCCAGTACTTC
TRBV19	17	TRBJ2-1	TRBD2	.	CASSIRPSGTRNHEQFF	TGTGCCAGTAGTATTCGGCCTAGCGGGACGCGAAACCATGAGCAGTTCTTC
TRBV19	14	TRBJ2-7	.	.	CASSSGTPVAEQYF	TGTGCCAGTAGTTCCGGGACACCTGTCGCCGAGCAGTACTTC
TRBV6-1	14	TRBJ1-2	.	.	CASSEGPGDYGYTF	TGTGCCAGCAGTGAAGGTCCGGGGGACTATGGCTACACCTTC
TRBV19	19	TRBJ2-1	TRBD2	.	CASSERTSGRAPRDNEQFF	TGTGCCAGTAGCGAAAGGACTAGCGGGAGGGCCCCGAGGGACAATGAGCAGTTCTTC
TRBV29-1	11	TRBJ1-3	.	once	CSVEIRNTIYF	TGCAGCGTTGAAATTCGAAACACCATATATTTT
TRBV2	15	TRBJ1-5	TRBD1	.	CVSSEARQGAQPQHF	TGTGTCAGCAGTGAAGCTAGACAGGGGGCGCAGCCCCAGCATTTT
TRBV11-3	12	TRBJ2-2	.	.	CASSLVGGELFF	TGTGCCAGCAGCTTAGTCGGTGGGGAGCTGTTTTTT
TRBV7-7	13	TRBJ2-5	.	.	CASSRGNQETQYF	TGTGCCAGCAGCCGCGGGAACCAAGAGACCCAGTACTTC
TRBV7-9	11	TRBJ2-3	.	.	CASSLRDTQYF	TGTGCCAGCAGCTTAAGAGATACGCAGTATTTT
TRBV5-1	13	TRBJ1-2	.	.	CASSGTVNYGYTF	TGCGCCAGCAGCGGGACTGTAAACTATGGCTACACCTTC
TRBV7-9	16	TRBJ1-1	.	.	CASSLGPQGRGPEAFF	TGTGCCAGCAGCTTAGGACCCCAGGGACGGGGGCCTGAAGCTTTCTTT
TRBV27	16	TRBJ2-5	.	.	CASSPYSGRYQETQYF	TGTGCCAGCAGTCCATACAGTGGTCGATACCAAGAGACCCAGTACTTC
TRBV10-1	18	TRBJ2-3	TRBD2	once	CASSESVRAGGSTDTQYF	TGCGCCAGCAGTGAGTCAGTTCGCGCGGGGGGCAGCACAGATACGCAGTATTTT
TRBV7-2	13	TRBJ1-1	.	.	CASSLIAKTEAFF	TGTGCCAGCAGCTTAATCGCCAAAACTGAAGCTTTCTTT
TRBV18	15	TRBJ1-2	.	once	CASSPSQSPNYGYTF	TGTGCCAGCTCACCTTCTCAATCCCCTAACTATGGCTACACCTTC
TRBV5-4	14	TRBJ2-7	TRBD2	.	CASSLDSGRYEQYF	TGTGCCAGCAGCTTGGATAGCGGGAGATACGAGCAGTACTTC